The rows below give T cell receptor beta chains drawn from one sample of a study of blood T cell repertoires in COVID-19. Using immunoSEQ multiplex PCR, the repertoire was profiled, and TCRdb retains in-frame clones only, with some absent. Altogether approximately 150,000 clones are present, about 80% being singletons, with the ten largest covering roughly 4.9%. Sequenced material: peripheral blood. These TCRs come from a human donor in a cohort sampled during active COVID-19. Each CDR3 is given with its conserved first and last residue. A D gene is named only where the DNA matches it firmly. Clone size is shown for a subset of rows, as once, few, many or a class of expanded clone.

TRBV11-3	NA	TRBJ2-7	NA	TGTGCCCCCAAAGGGAGCGAGCAGTACTTC	CAPKGSEQYF
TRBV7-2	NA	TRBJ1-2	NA	TGTGCCAGCAGCCAGTCGTTTACGGGATACGGCTATGGCTACACCTTC	CASSQSFTGYGYGYTF
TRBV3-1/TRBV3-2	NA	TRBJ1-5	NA	TGTGCCAGCAGCCAAGACGCGACACCCTATCAGCCCCAGCATTTT	CASSQDATPYQPQHF
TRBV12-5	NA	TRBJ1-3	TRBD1	TGTGCTAGTGGCTTGTTACCAAAACAGGGGGCTGGAAACACCATATATTTT	CASGLLPKQGAGNTIYF
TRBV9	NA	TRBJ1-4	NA	TGTGCCAGCAGCGCGGTAGAGGCGCCAACTAATGAAAAACTGTTTTTT	CASSAVEAPTNEKLFF
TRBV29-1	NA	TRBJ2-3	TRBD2	TGCAGCGTTGTATTAGCGGGGTTCCGGGGTACGCAGTATTTT	CSVVLAGFRGTQYF
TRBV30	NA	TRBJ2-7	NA	TGTGCCTGGAGTCCCGGGATTACCTACGAGCAGTACTTC	CAWSPGITYEQYF
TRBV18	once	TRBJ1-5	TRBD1	TGTGCCAGCTCACCCGGACAGGGAGGCAATCAGCCCCAGCATTTT	CASSPGQGGNQPQHF
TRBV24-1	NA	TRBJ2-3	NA	TGTGCCACCAGTGGAACGGTAGGCACAGATACGCAGTATTTT	CATSGTVGTDTQYF
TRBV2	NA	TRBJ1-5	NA	TGTGCCAGCAGTGTGGGGACTAATCAGCCCCAGCATTTT	CASSVGTNQPQHF
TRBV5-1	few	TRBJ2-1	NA	TGCGCCAGCAGCTCCGGACTCTACAATGAGCAGTTCTTC	CASSSGLYNEQFF
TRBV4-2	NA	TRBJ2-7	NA	TGTGCCAGCAGCCAAGAACATGGACTATCCGTCTACGAGCAGTACTTC	CASSQEHGLSVYEQYF
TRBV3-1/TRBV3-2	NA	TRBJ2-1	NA	TGTGCCAGCAGCCGGGGACACCTAAGGGTCAGTGAGCAGTTCTTC	CASSRGHLRVSEQFF
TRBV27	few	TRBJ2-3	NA	TGTGCCAGCAGTTTATTTGGGGCCACAGATACGCAGTATTTT	CASSLFGATDTQYF
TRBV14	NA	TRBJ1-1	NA	TGTGCCAGCAGCCAGGGGGCCTTTTTCCCGCAAGCTTTCTTT	CASSQGAFFPQAFF
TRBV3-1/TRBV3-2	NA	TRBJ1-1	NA	TGTGCCAGCAGCCAAATGGTGAGGTCGGAAGCTTTCTTT	CASSQMVRSEAFF
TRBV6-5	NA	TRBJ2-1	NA	TGTGCCAGCAGTAGGGGTGACACGACCTACAATGAGCAGTTCTTC	CASSRGDTTYNEQFF
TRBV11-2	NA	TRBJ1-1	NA	TGTGCCAGCAGGGGACTAATGGGGGACACTGAAGCTTTCTTT	CASRGLMGDTEAFF
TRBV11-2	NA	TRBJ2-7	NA	TGTGCCAGCAGCTTCGCAGGGGAGCAGTACTTC	CASSFAGEQYF
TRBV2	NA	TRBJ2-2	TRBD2	TGTGCCAGCAGTCCGGGGGGCACCGGGGAGCTGTTTTTT	CASSPGGTGELFF
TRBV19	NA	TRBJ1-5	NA	TGTGCCAGTAGTACCGAGAATTATAGCAATCAGCCCCAGCATTTT	CASSTENYSNQPQHF
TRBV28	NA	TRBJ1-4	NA	TGTGCCAGCAGTATGGGTCAGGATAATGAAAAACTGTTTTTT	CASSMGQDNEKLFF
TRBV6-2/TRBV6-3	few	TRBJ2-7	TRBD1	TGTGCCAGCAGTGCCCCCGGGACAGGGAGGTACGAGCAGTACTTC	CASSAPGTGRYEQYF
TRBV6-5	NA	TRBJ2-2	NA	TGTGCCAGCCGTACAGGGAACACCGGGGAGCTGTTTTTT	CASRTGNTGELFF
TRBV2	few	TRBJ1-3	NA	TGTGCCGCCACACAGGAACCCGGAAACACCATATATTTT	CAATQEPGNTIYF
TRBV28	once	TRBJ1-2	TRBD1	TGTGCCAGCAGTTTACAGGGGGTATTCTATGGCTACACCTTC	CASSLQGVFYGYTF
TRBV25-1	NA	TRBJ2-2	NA	TGTGCCAGCAGTGAACAATTCCAGACCGGGGAGCTGTTTTTT	CASSEQFQTGELFF
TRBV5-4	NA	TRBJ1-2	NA	TGTGCCAGCAGCTTGGATTCGGTCTATGGCTACACCTTC	CASSLDSVYGYTF
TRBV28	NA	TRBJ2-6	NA	TGTGCCAGCAGTTTCGGTCAGGGAAAGCCGCCTGGGGCCAACGTCCTGACTTTC	CASSFGQGKPPGANVLTF
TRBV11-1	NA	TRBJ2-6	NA	TGTGCCAGCAGCTCCCTAGGAAGGCGTGGGGCCAACGTCCTGACTTTC	CASSSLGRRGANVLTF
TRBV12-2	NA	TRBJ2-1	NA	TGTGCAAGTCGCTTAGAGGCTTTGAGCGGGAGGGTAGATGAGCAGTTCTTC	CASRLEALSGRVDEQFF
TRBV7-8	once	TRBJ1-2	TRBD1	TGTGCCAGCAGCTCAACACAGGGGCCTAACTATGGCTACACCTTC	CASSSTQGPNYGYTF
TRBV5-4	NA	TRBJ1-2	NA	TGTGCCAGCAGGGAGGTGGGGGCCGGGGATCATGGCTACACCTTC	CASREVGAGDHGYTF
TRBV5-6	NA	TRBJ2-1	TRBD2	TGTGCCAGCAGCCGTCTCGGTGGGACTAGCGAATACAATGAGCAGTTCTTC	CASSRLGGTSEYNEQFF
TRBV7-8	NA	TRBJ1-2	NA	TGTGCCAGCACCCCAGGTGGCGACTATGGCTACACCTTC	CASTPGGDYGYTF
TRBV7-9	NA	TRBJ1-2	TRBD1	TGTGCCAGCAGCATAGGGACAGGGGAACAAAATGGCTACACCTTC	CASSIGTGEQNGYTF
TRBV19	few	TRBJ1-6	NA	TGTGCCAGTAGCCTACCAGGGGAATCACCCCTCCACTTT	CASSLPGESPLHF
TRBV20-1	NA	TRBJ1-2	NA	TGCACAGGGGAGCATGGTGGCTACACCTTC	CTGEHGGYTF
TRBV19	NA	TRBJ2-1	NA	TGTGCCAGTAGTATTAGCAGGGACTACAATGAGCAGTTCTTC	CASSISRDYNEQFF
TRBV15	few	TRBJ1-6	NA	TGTGCCACCAGCAGAGATCTCGAGGGTTCACCCCTCCACTTT	CATSRDLEGSPLHF
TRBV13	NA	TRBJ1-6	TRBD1	TGTGCCAGCAGCCGGACCGGGACAGGTTATTCACCCCTCCACTTT	CASSRTGTGYSPLHF
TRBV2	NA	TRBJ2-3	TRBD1	TGTGCCAGCAGCAAGGACAGGGGAAGGGGGACAGATACGCAGTATTTT	CASSKDRGRGTDTQYF
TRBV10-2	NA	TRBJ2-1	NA	TGCGCCAGCGGGGGGTACGAGGGAGAGCAGTTCTTC	CASGGYEGEQFF
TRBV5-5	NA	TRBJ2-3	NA	TGTGCCAGCAGCCTGACTAGGGGATTTACAGATACGCAGTATTTT	CASSLTRGFTDTQYF
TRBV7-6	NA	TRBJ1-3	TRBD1	TGTGCCAGCAGCTTAGAAGGGACAGTATCTGGAAACACCATATATTTT	CASSLEGTVSGNTIYF
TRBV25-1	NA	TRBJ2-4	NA	TGTGCCAGCAGTGTGATGGGCCTTCAGTACTTC	CASSVMGLQYF
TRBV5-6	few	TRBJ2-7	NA	TGTGCCAGCAGCTCCCCGACAGGCTCCTACGAGCAGTACTTC	CASSSPTGSYEQYF
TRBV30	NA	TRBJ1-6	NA	TGTGCCTCGAAAACAGGGCAGGGTTCACCCCTCCACTTT	CASKTGQGSPLHF
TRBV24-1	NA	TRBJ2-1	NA	TGTGCCACCAGTGATTTGGGGCGTAGCTCCTACAATGAGCAGTTCTTC	CATSDLGRSSYNEQFF
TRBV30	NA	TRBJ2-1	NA	TGTGCCTGGACCCCTACTAGGAGCTCCTACAATGAGCAGTTCTTC	CAWTPTRSSYNEQFF
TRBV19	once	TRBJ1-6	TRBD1	TGTGCCAGTAGTATTCCCGGGACAGATAATTCACCCCTCCACTTT	CASSIPGTDNSPLHF
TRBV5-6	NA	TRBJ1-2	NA	TGTGCCAGCAGCTTGGTAGGTGTGGTAGGGGATAACGGCCGTGGCTACACCTTC	CASSLVGVVGDNGRGYTF
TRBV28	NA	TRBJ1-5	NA	TGTGCCAGCAGTTTACGACAGAACAATCAGCCCCAGCATTTT	CASSLRQNNQPQHF
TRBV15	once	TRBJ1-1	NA	TGTGCCACCAGCAGAGACAGGCTGAACACTGAAGCTTTCTTT	CATSRDRLNTEAFF
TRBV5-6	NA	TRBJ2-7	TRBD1	TGTGCCAGCAGCTTTTCATTAACGGGACAGCTAGCCTACGAGCAGTACTTC	CASSFSLTGQLAYEQYF